This entry describes one TCR beta chain. No DNA is shown, since the ends of the CDR3 on it are uncertain; the CDR3 is the one TCRdb lists. This specimen belongs to a study of blood T cell repertoires in COVID-19. Across the study: The origin of the acute and convalescent COVID-19 samples was the United States, Italy and Spain.

Germline V gene data show CDR1 as MGHRA and CDR2 as YSYEKL. With termini counted, the CDR3 has 14 amino acids. Clones were read by immunoSEQ multiplex PCR, and TCRdb kept only the in-frame ones, dropping some. Of about 250,000 clones listed, approximately 84% were seen once; the top ten hold 4% to 5.5%. Sequencing was carried out using peripheral blood. This sequence originates from a man aged 45-65 years with active or convalescent COVID-19. The chain combines TRBV4-1 with TRBJ1-2. CDR3 region: CASSQYVGGYGYTF.